The sequence of this T cell receptor beta chain was determined in a study of Ad26.COV2.S vaccination and SARS-CoV-2 variants. Germline-derived CDR1 and CDR2 are LNHDA and SQIVND (reference sequence). The CDR3 extends over 11 amino acids. Trimming stripped 7 bases from V and 4 bases from J, with 8 bases between. Produced via immunoSEQ multiplex PCR; TCRdb's table is partial and in-frame only. The sample carries roughly 140,000 clones, around 86% recorded once. The chain uses TRBV19 and TRBJ2-7; no clear D gene. Sequencing used peripheral blood, obtained after recovery from COVID-19. The TCR originated in a human donor who had recovered from COVID-19. This CDR3 is CASKNWYEQYF. CDR3 coding DNA: TGTGCCAGTAAGAACTGGTACGAGCAGTACTTC.